This T cell receptor beta chain was recovered during a study of shared clonotypes between healthy human individuals. Selected positively for CCR7 and CD45RO-negative, naive CD8 cells excluded terminally differentiated effector memory CD45RA+ cells. This table comes from immunoSEQ multiplex PCR, and its TCRdb copy is limited to in-frame clones, with some not included. The sample carries around 2.1 million clones, approximately 94% recorded once. Findings and caveats of the study: Memory subsets generally showed smaller estimated richness than naive subsets did. Between a handful of donors, naive CD4 clonotypes were shared at a level of about 5%.

Notes on this clone: Its antigen is still unknown.

The receptor's source is a man younger than 35 in good health. Some clones in this sample may be carry-over from other donors' samples. The sequenced material came from naive CD8+ T cells from PBMCs.

The CDR3: CASSTRGTGIYEQYF. CDR3 coding DNA: TGTGCCAGTTCCACCAGGGGGACGGGGATCTACGAGCAGTACTTC. The chain uses TRBV19 and TRBJ2-7; 7 bases are shared with TRBD1. Germline loops: CDR1 LNHDA, CDR2 SQIVND (reference sequence). The junction had 13 bases not matched to a gene; V was cut back by 8 bases and J by 3 bases. This CDR3 is 15 amino acids long.